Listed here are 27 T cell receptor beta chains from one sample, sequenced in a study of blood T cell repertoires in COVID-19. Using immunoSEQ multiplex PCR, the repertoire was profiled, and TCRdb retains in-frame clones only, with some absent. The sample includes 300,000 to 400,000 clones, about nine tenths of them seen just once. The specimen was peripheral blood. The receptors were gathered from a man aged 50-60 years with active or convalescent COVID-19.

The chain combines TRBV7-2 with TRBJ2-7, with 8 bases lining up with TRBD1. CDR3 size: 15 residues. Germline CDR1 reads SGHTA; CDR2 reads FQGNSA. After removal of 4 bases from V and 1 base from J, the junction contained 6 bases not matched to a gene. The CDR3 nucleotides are TGTGCCAGCAGCTCGAGGACAGGGTTATCCTACGAGCAGTACTTC. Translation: CASSSRTGLSYEQYF.

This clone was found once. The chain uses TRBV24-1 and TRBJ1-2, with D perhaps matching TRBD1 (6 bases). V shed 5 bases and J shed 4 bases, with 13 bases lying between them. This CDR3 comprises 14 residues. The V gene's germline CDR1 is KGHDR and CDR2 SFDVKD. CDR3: CATSARGGGYGYTF. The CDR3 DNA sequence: TGTGCCACCAGTGCCAGGGGCGGGGGCTATGGCTACACCTTC.

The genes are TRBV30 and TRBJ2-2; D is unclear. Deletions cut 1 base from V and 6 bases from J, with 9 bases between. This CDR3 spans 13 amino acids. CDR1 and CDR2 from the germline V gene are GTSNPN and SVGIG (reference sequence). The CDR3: CAWSAVPAGELFF. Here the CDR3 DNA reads TGTGCCTGGAGTGCCGTTCCCGCCGGGGAGCTGTTTTTT.

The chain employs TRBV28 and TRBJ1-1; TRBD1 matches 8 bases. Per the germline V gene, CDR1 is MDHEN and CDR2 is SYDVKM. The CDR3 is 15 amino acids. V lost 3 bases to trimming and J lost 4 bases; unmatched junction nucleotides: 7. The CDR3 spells CASSFLQGGSTEAFF. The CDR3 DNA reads TGTGCCAGCAGTTTCCTACAGGGGGGAAGCACTGAAGCTTTCTTT.

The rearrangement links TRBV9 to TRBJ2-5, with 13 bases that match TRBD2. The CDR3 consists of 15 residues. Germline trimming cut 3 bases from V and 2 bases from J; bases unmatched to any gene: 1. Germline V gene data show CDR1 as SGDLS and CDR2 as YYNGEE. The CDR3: CASSEGLAGQETQYF. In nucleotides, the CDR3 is TGTGCCAGCAGCGAGGGACTAGCGGGGCAAGAGACCCAGTACTTC.

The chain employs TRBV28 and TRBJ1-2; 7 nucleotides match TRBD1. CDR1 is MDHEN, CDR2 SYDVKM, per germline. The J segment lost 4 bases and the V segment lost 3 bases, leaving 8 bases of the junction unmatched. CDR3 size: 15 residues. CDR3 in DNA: TGTGCCAGCAGTTTTTCACAGGGGCCCCCCTATGGCTACACCTTC. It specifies CASSFSQGPPYGYTF.

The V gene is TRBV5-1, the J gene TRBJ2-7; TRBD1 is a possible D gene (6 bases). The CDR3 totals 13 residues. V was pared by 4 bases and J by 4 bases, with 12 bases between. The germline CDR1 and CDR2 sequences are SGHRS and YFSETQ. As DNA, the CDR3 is TGCGCCAGCAGCGTAGAGGACAGTTACGAGCAGTACTTC. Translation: CASSVEDSYEQYF.

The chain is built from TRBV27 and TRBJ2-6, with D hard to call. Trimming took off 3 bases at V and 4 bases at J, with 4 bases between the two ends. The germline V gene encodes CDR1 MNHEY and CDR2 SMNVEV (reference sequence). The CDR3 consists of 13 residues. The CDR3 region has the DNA TGTGCCAGCAGTTTTTCGGGGGCCAACGTCCTGACTTTC. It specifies CASSFSGANVLTF. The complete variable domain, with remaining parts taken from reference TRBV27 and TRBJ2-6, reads EAQVTQNPRYLITVTGKKLTVTCSQNMNHEYMSWYRQDPGLGLRQIYYSMNVEVTDKGDVPEGYKVSRKEKRNFPLILESPSPNQTSLYFCASSFSGANVLTFGAGSRLTVL.

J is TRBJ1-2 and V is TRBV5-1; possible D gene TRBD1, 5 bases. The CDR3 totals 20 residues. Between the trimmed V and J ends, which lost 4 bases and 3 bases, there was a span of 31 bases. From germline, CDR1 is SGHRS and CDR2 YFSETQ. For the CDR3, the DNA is TGCGCCAGCAGCCCCTCTTCCGTGGGTTGGACACTAAATGCGGACTATGGCTACACCTTC. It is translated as CASSPSSVGWTLNADYGYTF.

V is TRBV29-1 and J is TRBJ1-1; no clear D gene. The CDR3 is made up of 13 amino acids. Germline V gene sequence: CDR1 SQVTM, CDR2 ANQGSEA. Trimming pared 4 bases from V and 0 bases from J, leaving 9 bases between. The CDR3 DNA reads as TGCAGCGTTGTAAAGAGGATGAACACTGAAGCTTTCTTT. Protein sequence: CSVVKRMNTEAFF.

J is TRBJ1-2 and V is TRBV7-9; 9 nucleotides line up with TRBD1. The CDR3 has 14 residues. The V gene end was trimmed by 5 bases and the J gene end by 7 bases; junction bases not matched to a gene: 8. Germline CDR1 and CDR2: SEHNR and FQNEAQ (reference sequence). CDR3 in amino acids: CASSPIRDRVGYTF. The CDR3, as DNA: TGTGCCAGCAGCCCGATCCGGGACAGGGTTGGCTACACCTTC.

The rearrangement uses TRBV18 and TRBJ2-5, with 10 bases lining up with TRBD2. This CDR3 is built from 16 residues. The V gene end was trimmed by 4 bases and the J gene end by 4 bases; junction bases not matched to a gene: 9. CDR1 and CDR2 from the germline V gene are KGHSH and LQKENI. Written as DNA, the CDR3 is TGTGCCAGCTCACTGGCTAGCGGGGGCCAAGGAGAGACCCAGTACTTC. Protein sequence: CASSLASGGQGETQYF.

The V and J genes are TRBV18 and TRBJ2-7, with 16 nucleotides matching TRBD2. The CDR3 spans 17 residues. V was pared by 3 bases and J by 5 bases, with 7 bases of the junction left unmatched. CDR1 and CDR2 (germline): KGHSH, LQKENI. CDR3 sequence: CASSPEGTSGGAHEQYF. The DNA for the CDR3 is TGTGCCAGCTCACCCGAAGGGACTAGCGGGGGGGCCCACGAGCAGTACTTC.

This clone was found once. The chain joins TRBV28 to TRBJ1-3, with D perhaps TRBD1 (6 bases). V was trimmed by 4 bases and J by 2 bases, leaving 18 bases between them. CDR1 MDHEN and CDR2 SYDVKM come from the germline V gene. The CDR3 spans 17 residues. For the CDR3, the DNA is TGTGCCAGCAGTTGGACAGATACCCGAGACGCTGGAAACACCATATATTTT. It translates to CASSWTDTRDAGNTIYF.

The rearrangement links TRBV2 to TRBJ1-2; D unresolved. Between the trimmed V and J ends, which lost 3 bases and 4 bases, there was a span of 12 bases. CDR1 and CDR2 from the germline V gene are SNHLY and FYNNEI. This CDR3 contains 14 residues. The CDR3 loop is CASSDLGVFYGYTF. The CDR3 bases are TGTGCCAGCAGTGATCTAGGAGTTTTCTATGGCTACACCTTC.

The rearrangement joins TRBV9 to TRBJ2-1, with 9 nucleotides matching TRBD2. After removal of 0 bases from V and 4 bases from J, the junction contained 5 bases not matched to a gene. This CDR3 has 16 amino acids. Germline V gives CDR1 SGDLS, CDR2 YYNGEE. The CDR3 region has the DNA TGTGCCAGCAGCGTAGGGGCTAGCGGGGTGTACAATGAGCAGTTCTTC. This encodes CASSVGASGVYNEQFF.

The DNA for the CDR3 is TGTGCCAGCAGCTCGGGGGGGACAGCCTACAATGAGCAGTTCTTC. It codes for CASSSGGTAYNEQFF. This chain joins TRBV7-6 and TRBJ2-1; D perhaps matches TRBD2 (8 bases). V shed 4 bases and J shed 2 bases, with 12 bases lying between them. The CDR3 sequence is 15 residues long. Looked up from germline, CDR1 is SGHVS and CDR2 is FNYEAQ.

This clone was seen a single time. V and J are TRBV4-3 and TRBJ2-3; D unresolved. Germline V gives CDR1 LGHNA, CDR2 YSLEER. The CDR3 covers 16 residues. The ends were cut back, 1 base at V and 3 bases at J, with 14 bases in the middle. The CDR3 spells CASSQVRQVSTDTQYF. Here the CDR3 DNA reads TGCGCCAGCAGCCAAGTAAGGCAGGTATCGACAGATACGCAGTATTTT.

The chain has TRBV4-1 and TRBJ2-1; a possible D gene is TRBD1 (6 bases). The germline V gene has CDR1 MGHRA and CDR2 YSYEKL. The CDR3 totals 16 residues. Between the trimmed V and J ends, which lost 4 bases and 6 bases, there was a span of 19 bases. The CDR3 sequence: CASSLTGTSLFNEQFF. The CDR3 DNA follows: TGCGCCAGCAGCCTGACCGGGACAAGTCTCTTCAATGAGCAGTTCTTC.

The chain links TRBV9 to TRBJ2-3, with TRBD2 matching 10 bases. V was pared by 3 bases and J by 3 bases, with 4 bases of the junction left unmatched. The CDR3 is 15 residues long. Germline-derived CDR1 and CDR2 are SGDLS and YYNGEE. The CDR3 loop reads CASSGGAGGTDTQYF. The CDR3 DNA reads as TGTGCCAGCAGCGGGGGAGCGGGGGGGACAGATACGCAGTATTTT.

This chain's CDR3 is CASSPPSTGLDTQYF. CDR3 bases: TGTGCCAGCAGTCCACCATCGACAGGTCTAGATACGCAGTATTTT. The chain links TRBV27 to TRBJ2-3; D perhaps matches TRBD1 (6 bases). Germline V lookup: CDR1 MNHEY, CDR2 SMNVEV (reference sequence). The CDR3 covers 15 residues. The V gene lost 5 bases and the J gene lost 5 bases, with 17 bases spanning the gap.

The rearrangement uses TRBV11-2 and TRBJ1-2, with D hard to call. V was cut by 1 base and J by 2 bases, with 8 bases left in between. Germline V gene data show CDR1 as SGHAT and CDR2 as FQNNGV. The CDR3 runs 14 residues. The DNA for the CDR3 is TGTGCCAGCAGCTTAGCGTCTCCCAACTATGGCTACACCTTC. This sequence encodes CASSLASPNYGYTF.

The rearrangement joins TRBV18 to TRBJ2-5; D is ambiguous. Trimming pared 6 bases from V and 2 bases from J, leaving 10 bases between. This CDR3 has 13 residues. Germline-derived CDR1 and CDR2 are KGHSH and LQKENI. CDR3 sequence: CASSPFSQETQYF. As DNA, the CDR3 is TGTGCCAGCTCCCCGTTTTCGCAAGAGACCCAGTACTTC.

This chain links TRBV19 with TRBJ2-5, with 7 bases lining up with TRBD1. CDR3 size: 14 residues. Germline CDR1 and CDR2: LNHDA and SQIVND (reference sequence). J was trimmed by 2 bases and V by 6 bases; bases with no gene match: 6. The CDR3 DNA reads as TGTGCCAGTAGCCCCCCGGGACAGCAAGAGACCCAGTACTTC. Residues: CASSPPGQQETQYF.

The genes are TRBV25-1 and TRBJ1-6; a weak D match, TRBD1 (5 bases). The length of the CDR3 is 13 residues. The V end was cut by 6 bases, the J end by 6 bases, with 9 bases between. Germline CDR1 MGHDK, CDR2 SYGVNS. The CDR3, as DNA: TGTGCCAGCAGGACACAGGCTAATTCACCCCTCCACTTT. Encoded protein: CASRTQANSPLHF.

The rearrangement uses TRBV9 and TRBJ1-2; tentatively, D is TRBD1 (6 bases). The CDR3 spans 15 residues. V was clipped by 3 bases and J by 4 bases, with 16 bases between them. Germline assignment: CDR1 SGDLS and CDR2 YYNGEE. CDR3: CASSEAPGVGYGYTF. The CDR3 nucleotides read TGTGCCAGCAGCGAAGCTCCAGGGGTTGGCTATGGCTACACCTTC.

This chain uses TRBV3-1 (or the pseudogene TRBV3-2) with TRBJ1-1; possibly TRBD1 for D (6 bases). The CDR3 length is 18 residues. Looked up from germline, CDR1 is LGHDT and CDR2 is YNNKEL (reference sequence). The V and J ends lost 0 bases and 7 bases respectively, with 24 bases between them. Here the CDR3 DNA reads TGTGCCAGCAGCCAAGATATGGCAGGGGTCGGAGCGCTAGTTGAAGCTTTCTTT. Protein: CASSQDMAGVGALVEAFF.